Shown below are 10 T cell receptor beta chains from a single sample sequenced in a study of blood T cell repertoires in COVID-19. Some clones are missing from TCRdb's copy, which holds only in-frame ones; the method was immunoSEQ multiplex PCR. This table holds hundreds of thousands of clones, roughly 90% found once. Sequenced material: peripheral blood. The receptors were gathered from a man between 18 and 35 years old with COVID-19, enrolled during active disease.

The chain has TRBV7-2 and TRBJ2-5; 12 bases are shared with TRBD2. With 6 bases clipped from V and 5 bases from J, the junction kept 4 bases outside the gene matches. Germline values: CDR1 SGHTA, CDR2 FQGNSA. The CDR3 contains 14 residues. CDR3 amino acids: CASRSTSGSETQYF. In DNA form, the CDR3 reads TGTGCCAGCAGGTCGACTAGCGGGAGTGAGACCCAGTACTTC.

The chain is built from TRBV19 and TRBJ2-2, with 7 bases aligning to TRBD2. CDR3 length: 17 residues. Per germline, CDR1 LNHDA and CDR2 SQIVND (reference sequence). With 2 bases clipped from V and 6 bases from J, the junction kept 12 bases outside the gene matches. The CDR3 DNA reads TGTGCCAGTAGTATAAGACTCTACGCGGGAGCCCCCGGGGAGCTGTTTTTT. Translation: CASSIRLYAGAPGELFF. Supplemented by reference TRBV19 and TRBJ2-2, the full variable domain reads DGGITQSPKYLFRKEGQNVTLSCEQNLNHDAMYWYRQDPGQGLRLIYYSQIVNDFQKGDIAEGYSVSREKKESFPLTVTSAQKNPTAFYLCASSIRLYAGAPGELFFGEGSRLTVL.

The rearrangement uses TRBV2 and TRBJ2-1; 8 bases match TRBD1. The CDR3 sequence is 11 residues long. CDR1 is SNHLY and CDR2 is FYNNEI in the germline V gene. V shed 8 bases, J shed 15 bases, and the junction held 9 bases outside the gene matches. CDR3 DNA: TGTGCCAGCGGGATGGACAGGGTGGCGTTCTTC. As protein: CASGMDRVAFF. The full variable domain, completed using reference TRBV2 and TRBJ2-1, is EPEVTQTPSHQVTQMGQEVILRCVPISNHLYFYWYRQILGQKVEFLVSFYNNEISEKSEIFDDQFSVERPDGSNFTLKIRSTKLEDSAMYFCASGMDRVAFFGPGTRLTVL.

The V and J genes are TRBV7-8 and TRBJ2-1; 13 bases map to TRBD2. This CDR3 region has 15 residues. The V and J ends lost 5 bases and 6 bases, in that order; junction bases with no gene match: 4. CDR1 and CDR2 (germline): SGHVS, FQNEAQ. As DNA, the CDR3 is TGTGCCAGCAGCCCCGGGACTAGCGGGATCAATGAGCAGTTCTTC. This translates into CASSPGTSGINEQFF.

The V gene is TRBV7-9, the J gene TRBJ2-3, with 9 bases fitting TRBD1. CDR3 length equals 16 residues. Germline V gene data show CDR1 as SEHNR and CDR2 as FQNEAQ (reference sequence). J was trimmed by 4 bases and V by 2 bases; bases with no gene match: 7. The CDR3 protein is CASSLFDRGIADTQYF. CDR3 in DNA: TGTGCCAGCAGCTTATTCGACAGGGGGATCGCAGATACGCAGTATTTT.

The rearrangement uses TRBV21-1 and TRBJ2-2; the DNA was not used to check the table's D call, TRBD2. TRBV21-1 is labeled a pseudogene. This CDR3 has 15 amino acids. The chain's CDR3 is CASSKKTSGISELFF. The CDR3 nucleotides are TGTGCCAGCAGCAAAAAGACTAGCGGGATCTCGGAGCTGTTTTTT.

The sample holds one count of this clone. This chain links TRBV4-2 with TRBJ2-1; no reliable D call. Trimming cost V 1 base and J 10 bases, with 5 bases left between them. Germline V gives CDR1 LGHNA, CDR2 YNFKEQ. The CDR3 extends over 11 amino acids. The CDR3 loop reads CASSQVHEQFF. The CDR3 nucleotides read TGTGCCAGCAGCCAAGTACACGAGCAGTTCTTC.

The chain carries TRBV24-1 and TRBJ2-5, with 7 bases that match TRBD2. Germline trimming cut 5 bases from V and 4 bases from J; bases unmatched to any gene: 3. Germline CDR1 is KGHDR and CDR2 is SFDVKD. The CDR3 extends over 13 amino acids. CDR3 sequence reads: CATSAGGAETQYF. The CDR3 bases are TGTGCCACCAGTGCGGGAGGAGCAGAGACCCAGTACTTC.

V gene TRBV5-1 combines with J gene TRBJ1-5; 8 bases line up with TRBD1. The CDR3 loop spans 12 amino acids. Germline CDR1 reads SGHRS; CDR2 reads YFSETQ. In DNA, the CDR3 is TGCTCTCAGCAGGGGGCACGCGGGCGTGGGCATTTT. The encoded protein is CSQQGARGRGHF.

This chain connects TRBV30 to TRBJ2-4; the match to TRBD1 covers 7 bases. Germline CDR1 reads GTSNPN; CDR2 reads SVGIG (reference sequence). J was trimmed by 7 bases and V by 1 base; bases with no gene match: 7. This CDR3 has 14 amino acids. The CDR3 spells CAWSGTGGPNIQYF. The CDR3 DNA follows: TGTGCCTGGAGTGGGACAGGTGGTCCGAACATTCAGTACTTC.